A selection of T cell receptor beta chains follows, all from one sample in a study of blood T cells in healthy people across ages. TCRdb reprocessed the 5' RACE reads via MiXCR and lists one record per CDR3 protein. Of around 710,000 distinct CDR3 sequences listed, more than 40% are singletons. The specimen was blood. These receptors originate from a woman aged 55-69 years in good health. Both conserved end residues are part of each CDR3. A D gene is named only where the DNA matches it firmly. A row's size may be missing; if present it is once, few, many or a size class.

>TRBD1|TRBJ1-2|few|TRBV29-1
CSVPRTGNVGGYTF
TGCAGCGTTCCCAGGACAGGGAACGTAGGTGGCTACACCTTC
>TRBD2|TRBJ2-5|-|TRBV7-9
CASSSPRGGTQETQYF
TGTGCCAGCAGCTCCCCTCGGGGAGGGACCCAAGAGACCCAGTACTTC
>TRBD1|TRBJ2-1|-|TRBV5-1
CASSDGTGVNEQFF
TGCGCCAGCAGCGATGGGACAGGGGTTAATGAGCAGTTCTTC
>-|TRBJ2-3|-|TRBV19
CASSSGGRSRTDTQYF
TGTGCCAGTAGTTCGGGGGGCCGATCCCGCACAGATACGCAGTATTTT
>TRBD1|TRBJ1-6|-|TRBV6-5
CASSDVTGDNSPLHF
TGTGCCAGCAGTGACGTAACAGGGGACAATTCACCCCTCCACTTT
>TRBD1|TRBJ2-1|-|TRBV6-4
CASSGTGGAGNEQFF
TGTGCCAGCAGCGGCACAGGGGGCGCGGGCAATGAGCAGTTCTTC
>-|TRBJ2-2|-|TRBV7-2
CASSPRLGGAAGELFF
TGTGCCAGCAGCCCAAGATTGGGGGGGGCGGCCGGGGAGCTGTTTTTT
>-|TRBJ1-5|once|TRBV6-2/TRBV6-3
CASRDRGGYSNQPQHF
TGTGCCAGCAGAGACCGAGGAGGTTATAGCAATCAGCCCCAGCATTTT
>-|TRBJ2-7|few|TRBV27
CASSPPWVGPSSYEQYF
TGTGCCAGCAGTCCCCCCTGGGTAGGCCCGAGCTCCTACGAGCAGTACTTC
>TRBD2|TRBJ2-7|-|TRBV5-1
CASSFGLAGETTYEQYF
TGCGCCAGCAGCTTCGGACTAGCGGGGGAAACGACCTACGAGCAGTACTTC
>TRBD1|TRBJ2-1|few|TRBV5-6
CASSLRGTGIFHSSSYNEQFF
TGTGCCAGCAGCTTGAGAGGGACAGGGATATTCCATTCCTCCAGCTACAATGAGCAGTTCTTC
>TRBD1|TRBJ1-5|-|TRBV20-1
CSARTGVDQPQHF
TGCAGTGCTCGGACAGGGGTGGATCAGCCCCAGCATTTT
>TRBD2|TRBJ2-7|-|TRBV12-5
CASGLASGSTVYEQYF
TGTGCTAGTGGTTTGGCCAGCGGGAGTACGGTCTACGAGCAGTACTTC
>TRBD2|TRBJ2-5|-|TRBV11-2
CASSLGATSGGLGETQYF
TGTGCCAGCAGCTTAGGGGCGACTAGCGGGGGGCTGGGGGAGACCCAGTACTTC
>TRBD1|TRBJ2-1|-|TRBV11-3
CASSLVQGDGEQFF
TGTGCCAGCAGCTTAGTTCAGGGGGACGGTGAGCAGTTCTTC
>-|TRBJ2-1|-|TRBV6-6
CASIAQKETQFF
TGTGCCAGCATCGCGCAAAAGGAGACCCAGTTCTTC
>TRBD1|TRBJ2-7|-|TRBV3-1
CASRETGDSYEQYF
TGTGCCAGCAGAGAAACAGGGGACTCCTACGAGCAGTACTTC
>TRBD1|TRBJ1-2|-|TRBV20-1
CSAPGTGHTYGYTF
TGCAGTGCTCCCGGGACAGGGCACACCTATGGCTACACCTTC
>TRBD2|TRBJ2-1|-|TRBV7-2
CASSLVPLAGYNEQFF
TGTGCCAGCAGCTTAGTCCCGCTAGCGGGGTACAATGAGCAGTTCTTC
>TRBD2|TRBJ2-5|-|TRBV11-2
CASSLNSGGPGEQYF
TGTGCCAGCAGCTTAAATAGCGGGGGCCCGGGGGAGCAGTACTTC
>-|TRBJ2-3|few|TRBV6-5
CASSYGPSTDTQYF
TGTGCCAGCAGTTACGGCCCTAGCACAGATACGCAGTATTTT
>-|TRBJ1-6|-|TRBV6-6
CASSTGGLLGSPLHF
TGTGCCAGCTCTACGGGGGGGCTTTTGGGCTCACCCCTCCACTTT
>TRBD1|TRBJ1-4|-|TRBV9
CASSLSNGQGAWFDEKLFF
TGTGCCAGCAGCCTATCAAATGGGCAGGGGGCTTGGTTTGATGAAAAACTGTTTTTT
>-|TRBJ2-5|-|TRBV10-3
CAISEQGPQLVQETQYF
TGTGCCATCAGTGAGCAGGGCCCGCAATTAGTCCAAGAGACCCAGTACTTC
>TRBD1|TRBJ2-7|many|TRBV14
CASSYRTGGIYEQYF
TGTGCCAGCAGTTATAGGACAGGGGGCATATACGAGCAGTACTTC
>-|TRBJ2-5|-|TRBV11-2
CASSPTATVRETQYF
TGTGCCAGCAGCCCCACAGCAACGGTGAGGGAGACCCAGTACTTC
>-|TRBJ2-5|few|TRBV20-1
CSALRAVRLEQYF
TGCAGTGCTTTGCGGGCCGTCCGGCTTGAGCAGTACTTC
>-|TRBJ2-7|few|TRBV14
CASSQVAGEREQYF
TGTGCCAGCAGCCAAGTTGCCGGCGAGAGGGAGCAGTACTTC
>-|TRBJ2-7|few|TRBV5-4
CASSDLNYEQYF
TGTGCCAGCAGCGACCTTAACTACGAGCAGTACTTC
>-|TRBJ1-4|-|TRBV3-1
CASSQAETIEKLFF
TGTGCCAGCAGCCAAGCAGAAACAATTGAAAAACTGTTTTTT
>-|TRBJ1-4|-|TRBV12-3/TRBV12-4
CASAPLHGNEKLFF
TGTGCCAGCGCGCCCCTGCATGGTAATGAAAAACTGTTTTTT
>-|TRBJ2-5|-|TRBV21-1
CASSETSSDETQYF
TGTGCCAGCAGCGAGACTAGCTCAGACGAGACCCAGTACTTC
>-|TRBJ2-1|-|TRBV12-5
CASGRVQNEQFF
TGTGCTAGTGGCCGGGTCCAGAATGAGCAGTTCTTC
>-|TRBJ2-2|few|TRBV12-3/TRBV12-4
CASSLIIASGELFF
TGTGCCAGCAGTTTAATAATAGCGTCCGGGGAGCTGTTTTTT
>TRBD1|TRBJ2-7|few|TRBV4-2
CASSHTGTGAGEQYF
TGTGCCAGCAGCCATACCGGGACAGGGGCGGGCGAGCAGTACTTC
>-|TRBJ2-7|few|TRBV25-1
CASSVSGTGTYEQYF
TGTGCCAGCAGTGTATCCGGGACGGGGACCTACGAGCAGTACTTC
>-|TRBJ2-5|many|TRBV29-1
CSVFRDGETQYF
TGCAGCGTTTTTAGGGACGGGGAGACCCAGTACTTC
>-|TRBJ2-4|few|TRBV20-1
CSATAGGLAKNIQYF
TGCAGCGCTACCGCTGGGGGGCTAGCCAAAAACATTCAGTACTTC
>-|TRBJ2-3|-|TRBV5-5
CASSFGEIVGTQYF
TGTGCCAGCAGCTTTGGAGAGATCGTAGGTACGCAGTATTTT
>-|TRBJ1-2|few|TRBV2
CASSEGSPHYTF
TGTGCCAGCAGTGAGGGTTCTCCACACTACACCTTC
>TRBD1|TRBJ1-5|few|TRBV7-9
CASSSDRDQPQHF
TGTGCCAGCAGCTCCGACAGGGATCAGCCCCAGCATTTT
>TRBD1|TRBJ2-7|-|TRBV7-2
CASRGQQGNNEQYF
TGTGCCAGCAGGGGACAACAGGGGAACAATGAGCAGTACTTC